This paragraph covers one TCR beta chain sequence. Its antigen remains unidentified. This entry comes from a study of CD8+ T cells in alopecia areata. Study-level background: Tofacitinib was given for 6 to 18 months, then stopped for 6 months.

Specified treatment: oral pan-JAK inhibitor, 5-10 mg twice daily. Alopecia areata patients had lesional scalp punch biopsies and peripheral blood taken from them. Notes on the study in general: Scalp clonality, along with expanded CD8+ clones among the top 100, was significantly decreased by tofacitinib.

cDNA serving as the sequencing template came from extracted, reverse transcribed RNA. Libraries were prepared by immunoSEQ multiplex PCR; TCRdb keeps only in-frame clonotypes and omits some of them. The sample records more than 200,000 clones, 40% to 55% being singletons. The sequence derives from a human donor with alopecia areata. The sequencing here drew on CD4+ T cells sorted from blood, taken at approximately week 36, from a patient treated with tofacitinib.

The CDR3 reads CASGGSSYNEQFF. CDR3 nucleotides: TGTGCCAGCGGGGGAAGCTCCTACAATGAGCAGTTCTTC. The V and J genes are TRBV6-6 and TRBJ2-1, with D perhaps TRBD1 or TRBD2 (5 bases each). Germline V gives CDR1 MNHNY, CDR2 SVGAGI (reference sequence). The CDR3 is 13 residues long. Trimming took off 8 bases at V and 0 bases at J, with 8 bases between the two ends.